These T cell receptor beta chains were read from a single sample in a study of T cell responses to AZD1222 COVID-19 vaccine. The table came from immunoSEQ multiplex PCR; TCRdb's copy has only in-frame clones and leaves some out. The repertoire consists of 150,000 or so clones, with over 80% occurring once and the leading ten covering 3.8%. The specimen was peripheral blood, collected 28 days after the second AZD1222 dose. The receptor set was obtained from an adult who received the AZD1222 COVID-19 vaccine. CDR3s include the opening cysteine and the closing phenylalanine or tryptophan. A D gene is named only where the DNA matches it firmly. Size is stated for part of the rows, as once, few or many counts, or as a class when the clone is expanded.

cdr3_aa cdr3_nt clone_size j_call d_call v_call
CAWSRENTEAFF TGTGCCTGGAGTCGGGAAAACACTGAAGCTTTCTTT - TRBJ1-1 - TRBV30
CASSEVAIGETQYF TGTGCCAGCAGTGAAGTGGCCATCGGTGAGACGCAGTATTTT - TRBJ2-3 - TRBV2
CASSSLGWDTQYF TGTGCCAGCAGTTCCCTCGGTTGGGATACGCAGTATTTT once TRBJ2-3 - TRBV27
CASSQRDTQYF TGTGCCAGCAGTCAACGAGATACGCAGTATTTT - TRBJ2-3 - TRBV6-2/TRBV6-3
CATSGWDDYGYTF TGTGCCACCAGCGGATGGGACGACTATGGCTACACCTTC - TRBJ1-2 - TRBV15
CASSLVGNNQPQHF TGTGCCAGCAGCTTAGTAGGGAACAATCAGCCCCAGCATTTT few TRBJ1-5 - TRBV7-2
CASPWTGRAVYANYGYTF TGTGCCAGCCCCTGGACAGGCAGGGCGGTATATGCTAACTATGGCTACACCTTC once TRBJ1-2 - TRBV21-1
CASSLEGLEAFF TGCGCCAGCAGCTTGGAAGGGCTTGAAGCTTTCTTT - TRBJ1-1 - TRBV5-1
CASSLDSRGPVNEKLFF TGTGCCAGCAGCTTAGACTCCCGTGGGCCGGTTAATGAAAAACTGTTTTTT once TRBJ1-4 - TRBV7-2
CASSYRPVANEKLFF TGTGCCAGCAGTTACCGCCCCGTAGCTAATGAAAAACTGTTTTTT - TRBJ1-4 - TRBV6-6
CASSGQRDSPLHF TGCGCCAGCAGCGGTCAGCGCGATTCACCCCTCCACTTT - TRBJ1-6 - TRBV5-1
CASSYTGATNEKLFF TGTGCCAGCAGTTACACAGGGGCAACTAATGAAAAACTGTTTTTT - TRBJ1-4 TRBD1 TRBV6-5
CASGVGPEAFF TGTGCCAGTGGGGTGGGACCTGAAGCTTTCTTT once TRBJ1-1 - TRBV19
CASSLRTGGDEQYF TGTGCCAGCAGCCTAAGGACAGGGGGCGACGAGCAGTACTTC - TRBJ2-7 TRBD1 TRBV11-3
CASSRLAGEDQETQYF TGTGCCAGCAGCCGACTAGCGGGGGAGGACCAAGAGACCCAGTACTTC - TRBJ2-5 TRBD2 TRBV5-4
CASRTGPPYEQYF TGTGCCAGCAGAACGGGACCCCCCTACGAGCAGTACTTC - TRBJ2-7 - TRBV6-5
CASSQDGLAGGPLSYNEQFF TGCGCCAGCAGCCAAGATGGGCTAGCGGGAGGCCCCCTCTCCTACAATGAGCAGTTCTTC - TRBJ2-1 TRBD2 TRBV4-3
CASSTETGPSGGYTF TGTGCCAGTAGTACGGAGACAGGACCCTCTGGAGGCTACACCTTC - TRBJ1-2 - TRBV19
CASSSVGTQRNNNEQFF TGTGCCAGCAGCTCAGTCGGGACACAGAGGAATAACAATGAGCAGTTCTTC - TRBJ2-1 - TRBV7-3
CASSLVSGGGEAFF TGTGCCAGCAGCTTGGTTTCGGGGGGCGGTGAAGCTTTCTTT - TRBJ1-1 - TRBV5-6
CASRTSGQETQYF TGTGCCAGCAGAACTAGCGGCCAAGAGACCCAGTACTTC - TRBJ2-5 TRBD2 TRBV3-1/TRBV3-2
CASSGNGGGRETQYF TGTGCCAGTAGTGGTAACGGGGGAGGTAGAGAGACCCAGTACTTC once TRBJ2-5 - TRBV19
CASSQAVGGSYNEQFF TGTGCCAGCAGCCAAGCGGTCGGGGGGAGCTACAATGAGCAGTTCTTC - TRBJ2-1 TRBD2 TRBV4-2
CASSFGTREKLFF TGTGCCAGCAGCTTCGGGACTCGGGAAAAACTGTTTTTT - TRBJ1-4 - TRBV7-2
CASSLKTTGDSGNTIYF TGTGCCAGCAGCTTGAAAACTACAGGGGACTCTGGAAACACCATATATTTT once TRBJ1-3 TRBD1 TRBV7-6
CASSFQETQYF TGTGCCAGCAGCTTCCAAGAGACCCAGTACTTC - TRBJ2-5 - TRBV7-9
CASSPPRVATEAFF TGTGCCAGCTCACCGCCGAGGGTGGCCACTGAAGCTTTCTTT - TRBJ1-1 - TRBV18
CASSQEIWTGEDEQYF TGTGCCAGCAGCCAAGAGATCTGGACAGGGGAAGACGAGCAGTACTTC - TRBJ2-7 TRBD1 TRBV14
CASSLGTDYGYTF TGTGCCAGTAGTCTAGGGACAGACTATGGCTACACCTTC - TRBJ1-2 TRBD1 TRBV19
CASSPARGDTQYF TGTGCCAGCAGCCCAGCGCGGGGGGATACGCAGTATTTT - TRBJ2-3 TRBD2 TRBV3-1/TRBV3-2
CASSLETGQRQPQHF TGTGCCAGCAGCTTAGAGACAGGGCAAAGGCAGCCCCAGCATTTT - TRBJ1-5 TRBD1 TRBV7-2
CASSSIAGSSTDTQYF TGTGCCAGCAGCTCAATAGCGGGCTCTAGCACAGATACGCAGTATTTT - TRBJ2-3 TRBD2 TRBV5-4
CASSRAAANTGELFF TGTGCCAGCAGTAGGGCTGCGGCGAACACCGGGGAGCTGTTTTTT once TRBJ2-2 - TRBV6-4
CASSEWAGGITNEKLFF TGTGCCAGCAGTGAATGGGCAGGGGGTATAACTAATGAAAAACTGTTTTTT - TRBJ1-4 TRBD1 TRBV25-1
CASSMQGVYEQYF TGTGCCAGTAGTATGCAGGGGGTCTACGAGCAGTACTTC - TRBJ2-7 TRBD1 TRBV19
CASSRTPGQGKRTEAFF TGTGCCAGCAGCCGTACCCCGGGACAGGGGAAAAGAACTGAAGCTTTCTTT few TRBJ1-1 TRBD1 TRBV5-4
CASSPKGLAGYDEQFF TGTGCCAGCAGCCCCAAGGGTTTAGCGGGGTACGATGAGCAGTTCTTC - TRBJ2-1 TRBD2 TRBV3-1/TRBV3-2
CASSVEAARNSPLHF TGTGCCAGCAGTGTAGAGGCAGCACGGAATTCACCCCTCCACTTT - TRBJ1-6 - TRBV7-6
CAIRPQTLLYEQYF TGTGCCATCAGACCACAGACCCTCCTTTACGAGCAGTACTTC - TRBJ2-7 - TRBV10-3
CASSQEWGRGATNEKLFF TGTGCCAGCAGCCAAGAATGGGGACGGGGAGCAACTAATGAAAAACTGTTTTTT few TRBJ1-4 - TRBV4-2
CASSVSLYTDTQYF TGTGCCAGCAGCGTTTCCCTTTACACAGATACGCAGTATTTT - TRBJ2-3 - TRBV9
CASSLGNRDRNEAFF TGCGCCAGCAGCTTGGGGAACAGGGATCGGAATGAAGCTTTCTTT - TRBJ1-1 - TRBV5-1
CASSYGNKALHF TGTGCCAGCAGTTACGGGAACAAGGCCCTCCACTTT - TRBJ1-6 - TRBV6-5
CASSSGTGTEAFF TGTGCCAGCAGCTCCGGGACTGGGACTGAAGCTTTCTTT - TRBJ1-1 - TRBV7-9
CASGFSGTIGELFF TGTGCTAGTGGTTTTTCTGGGACAATCGGGGAGCTGTTTTTT - TRBJ2-2 - TRBV12-5
CAWSVTRTGPPVEAFF TGTGCCTGGAGTGTAACCCGGACAGGGCCGCCCGTTGAAGCTTTCTTT - TRBJ1-1 TRBD1 TRBV30
CASSLGHTYEQYF TGTGCCAGCAGTTTGGGACACACCTACGAGCAGTACTTC - TRBJ2-7 - TRBV27
CASTPGGVRGNTIYF TGTGCCAGTACCCCCGGAGGGGTGCGTGGAAACACCATATATTTT - TRBJ1-3 - TRBV19
CSARGTGLDTQYF TGCAGCGCCCGAGGGACAGGGTTGGATACGCAGTATTTT - TRBJ2-3 TRBD1 TRBV29-1
CASSISAGGPNEQFF TGTGCCAGTAGTATCTCCGCGGGGGGGCCCAATGAGCAGTTCTTC - TRBJ2-1 TRBD2 TRBV19